Shown below are 5 T cell receptor beta chains from a single sample sequenced in a study of kidney transplant recipient with SARS-CoV-2 infection (dated by TCRdb to 2020 to 2022). Sequencing instrument: Illumina MiSeq. TCRdb redid the processing of the public reads, applying fastp at Q25 and MiXCR, and retained in-frame beta chains. Each CDR3 protein gets just one entry, which takes the most common genes and DNA from the rows behind it. The sample table holds 200,000 to 300,000 distinct CDR3 sequences, of which more than 25% were seen once. The ten largest account for less than 8.5% of the sample. The time point label here, explained by the study, means: pre-pandemic baseline sample and day 111 after first positive SARS-CoV-2 test. Source: a blood sample, taken at baseline and around day 110 from a kidney transplant recipient. The origin of the receptors is a male patient aged 25 to 39 who had COVID-19 and was a kidney transplant recipient. After a transplant, some of the T cells may come from the graft donor.

As for this clonotype: With a much larger clone just one base away, this may be a read error. V gene TRBV5-3 combines with J gene TRBJ1-2; D gene uncertain. TRBV5-3 is an ORF, with its function uncertain. Trimming took off 7 bases at V and 4 bases at J, with 23 bases between the two ends. CDR3 size: 16 residues. The CDR3 protein is CARPRSVARKTYGYTF. The CDR3 DNA reads TGTGCCAGACCCAGATCAGTGGCGAGAAAGACCTATGGCTACACCTTC.

Comments on this clonotype: This may come from a read error, since a much larger clone is one base off. V gene TRBV11-3 combines with J gene TRBJ1-2; D remains unclear. Germline CDR1 and CDR2: SGHNT and YENEEA. V was trimmed by 5 bases and J by 6 bases, leaving 25 bases between them. This CDR3 contains 17 residues. CDR3 DNA sequence: TGTGCCAGCAGCATGTTAGCCGATCTCGGAAAGACCCATGGCTACACCTTC. This translates into CASSMLADLGKTHGYTF.

Of note for this clonotype: Given a much more abundant clone one base away, this may be a read error. CDR3 sequence reads: CTSSVRGAEGYTF. DNA of the CDR3: TGTACCAGTAGTGTTCGAGGGGCAGAGGGCTACACCTTC. J is TRBJ1-2 and V is TRBV19; D is perhaps TRBD1 (5 bases). Germline V gene sequence: CDR1 LNHDA, CDR2 SQIVND (reference sequence). CDR3 length equals 13 residues.

The sample holds many counts of this clonotype. V is TRBV15 and J is TRBJ2-1; D is uncertain. CDR1 is LNHNV and CDR2 is YYDKDF in the germline V gene (reference sequence). The CDR3 sequence is 17 residues long. Trimming removed 0 bases at V and 0 bases at J, with 12 bases between. Written as DNA, the CDR3 is TGTGCCACCAGCAGAGATCTCGGGCGAAGCTCCTACAATGAGCAGTTCTTC. It translates to CATSRDLGRSSYNEQFF.

This clonotype has only one observation. This clone may be a read error of a much larger clone one base away. This chain uses TRBV14 with TRBJ1-6; weak D call: TRBD1 (6 bases). This CDR3 region has 16 residues. Germline V gene sequence: CDR1 SGHDN, CDR2 FVKESK. CDR3 residues: CTSSPQGMGYNSPLHF. The CDR3 nucleotides read TGTACCAGCAGCCCTCAGGGGATGGGGTATAATTCACCCCTCCACTTT.